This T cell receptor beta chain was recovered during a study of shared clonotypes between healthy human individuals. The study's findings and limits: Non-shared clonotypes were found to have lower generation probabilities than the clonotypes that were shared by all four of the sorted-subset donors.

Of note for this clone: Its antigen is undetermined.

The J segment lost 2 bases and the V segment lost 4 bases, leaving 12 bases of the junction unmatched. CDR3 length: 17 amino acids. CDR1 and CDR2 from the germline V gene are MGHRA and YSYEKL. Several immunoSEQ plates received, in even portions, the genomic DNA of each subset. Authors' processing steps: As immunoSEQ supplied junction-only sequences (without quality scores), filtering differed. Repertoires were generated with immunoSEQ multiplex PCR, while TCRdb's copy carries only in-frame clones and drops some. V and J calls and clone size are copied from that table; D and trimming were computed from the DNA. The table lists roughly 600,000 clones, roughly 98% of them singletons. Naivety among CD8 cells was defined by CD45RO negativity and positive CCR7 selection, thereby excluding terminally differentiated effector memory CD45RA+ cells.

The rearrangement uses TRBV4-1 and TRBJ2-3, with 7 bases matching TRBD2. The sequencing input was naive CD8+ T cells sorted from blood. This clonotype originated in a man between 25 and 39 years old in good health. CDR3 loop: CASSPNAPGLPTDTQYF. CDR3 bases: TGCGCCAGCAGCCCAAACGCCCCGGGACTACCCACAGATACGCAGTATTTT.